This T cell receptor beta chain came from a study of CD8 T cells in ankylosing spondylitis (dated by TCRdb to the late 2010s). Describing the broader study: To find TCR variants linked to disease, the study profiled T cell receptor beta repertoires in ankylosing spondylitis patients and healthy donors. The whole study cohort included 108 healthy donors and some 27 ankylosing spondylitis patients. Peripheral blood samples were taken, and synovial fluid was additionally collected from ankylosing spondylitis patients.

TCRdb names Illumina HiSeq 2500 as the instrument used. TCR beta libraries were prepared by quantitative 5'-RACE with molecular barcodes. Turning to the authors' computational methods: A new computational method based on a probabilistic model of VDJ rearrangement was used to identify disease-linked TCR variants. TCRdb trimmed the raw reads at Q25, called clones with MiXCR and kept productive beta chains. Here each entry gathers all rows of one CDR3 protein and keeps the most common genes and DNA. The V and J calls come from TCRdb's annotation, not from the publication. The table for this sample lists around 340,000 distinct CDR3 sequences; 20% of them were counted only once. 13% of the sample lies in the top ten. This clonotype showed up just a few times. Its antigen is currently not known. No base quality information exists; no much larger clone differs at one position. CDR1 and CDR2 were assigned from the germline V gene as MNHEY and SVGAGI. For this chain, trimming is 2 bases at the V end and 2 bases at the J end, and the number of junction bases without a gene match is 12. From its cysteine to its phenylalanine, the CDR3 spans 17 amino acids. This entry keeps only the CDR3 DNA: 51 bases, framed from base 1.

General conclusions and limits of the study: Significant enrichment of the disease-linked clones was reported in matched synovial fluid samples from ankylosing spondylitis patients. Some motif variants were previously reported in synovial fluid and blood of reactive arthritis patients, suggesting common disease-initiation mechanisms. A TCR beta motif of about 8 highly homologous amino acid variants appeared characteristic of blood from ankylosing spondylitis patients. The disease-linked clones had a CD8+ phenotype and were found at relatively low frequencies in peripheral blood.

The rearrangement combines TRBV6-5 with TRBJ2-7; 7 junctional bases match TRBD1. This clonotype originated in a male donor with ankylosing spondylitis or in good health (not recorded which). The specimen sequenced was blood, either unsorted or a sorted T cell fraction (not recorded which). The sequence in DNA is TGTGCCAGCAGTTACGTAAACGCCGGGACAGAGACCTACGAGCAGTACTTC. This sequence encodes CASSYVNAGTETYEQYF.